One and the same sample provided the 19 T cell receptor beta chains below, sequenced in a study of shared clonotypes between healthy human individuals (dated by TCRdb to 2020 to 2021). To prepare the library, the immunoSEQ multiplex PCR assay was applied. Sourced from immuneACCESS, this table was stored by TCRdb with only in-frame sequences that have V and J called. A share of the clones is absent; for the studies checked, an unresolved V gene accounts for under half, and the remainder has no known explanation. A total of 2 million to 3 million clones appear in this sample, approximately 93% of them only once. The top ten clones comprise 0.36% of the sample. Source material: naive CD4+ T cells from PBMCs. The cell subset or site tag for this specimen amounts to: CD45RA+ positively selected. These receptors were obtained from a man younger than 35 in good health. Some clones in this sample may be carry-over from other donors' samples.

This sequence joins TRBV9 and TRBJ2-1; D unclear. Germline CDR1 reads SGDLS; CDR2 reads YYNGEE. This CDR3 has 16 residues. V was shortened by 2 bases and J by 0 bases, with 12 bases between the two germline ends. In DNA, the CDR3 is TGTGCCAGCAGCGTGTCTTCGGACCTCTCCTACAATGAGCAGTTCTTC. Amino acids: CASSVSSDLSYNEQFF.

As concerns this clone: Other DNA sequences in the sample encode the same CDR3. The chain couples TRBV18 to TRBJ1-1; unclear D gene. CDR3 length: 12 amino acids. Trimming cost V 3 bases and J 3 bases, with 5 bases left between them. From germline, CDR1 is KGHSH and CDR2 LQKENI. The DNA for the CDR3 is TGTGCCAGCTCACCCCGGGACACTGAAGCTTTCTTT. It yields the protein CASSPRDTEAFF.

The genes are TRBV2 and TRBJ2-7; tentatively, D is TRBD1 or TRBD2 (5 bases each). This CDR3 is built from 13 residues. Germline loops: CDR1 SNHLY, CDR2 FYNNEI. The V gene lost 9 bases and the J gene lost 5 bases, with 17 bases spanning the gap. The CDR3 sequence is CASCRDVGHEQYF. The CDR3 DNA reads as TGTGCCAGTTGCCGGGACGTTGGGCACGAGCAGTACTTC. Based on the CDR3 plus reference TRBV2 and TRBJ2-7, the full variable domain is EPEVTQTPSHQVTQMGQEVILRCVPISNHLYFYWYRQILGQKVEFLVSFYNNEISEKSEIFDDQFSVERPDGSNFTLKIRSTKLEDSAMYFCASCRDVGHEQYFGPGTRLTVT.

Only one count was recorded for this clone. Other DNA sequences in this sample translate to the same CDR3. V gene TRBV11-2 combines with J gene TRBJ2-3, with D uncertain. This CDR3 comprises 15 residues. Germline assignment: CDR1 SGHAT and CDR2 FQNNGV. Trimming cost V 5 bases and J 2 bases, with 14 bases left between them. Written as DNA, the CDR3 is TGTGCCAGCAGCCGGACCGGTGGGCCCACAGATACGCAGTATTTT. This gives the protein CASSRTGGPTDTQYF.

Here the CDR3 reads CASSQEGTGRNYNEQFF. The DNA of the CDR3 is TGTGCCAGCAGCCAAGAAGGGACAGGGAGAAACTACAATGAGCAGTTCTTC. This rearrangement joins TRBV4-2 to TRBJ2-1, with 9 bases that match TRBD1. This CDR3 has 17 residues. Germline V gives CDR1 LGHNA, CDR2 YNFKEQ. V shed 0 bases, J shed 3 bases, and the junction held 6 bases outside the gene matches.

V gene TRBV2 combines with J gene TRBJ2-1; the match to TRBD2 covers 15 bases. In germline, CDR1 is SNHLY, CDR2 FYNNEI. Losses at the gene ends were 6 bases for V and 7 bases for J; bases not matched to a gene: 22. The CDR3 sequence is 21 residues long. This CDR3 reads CASSGLAGGPVEEEGGNEQFF. CDR3 nucleotides: TGTGCCAGCAGCGGACTAGCGGGAGGGCCTGTAGAAGAAGAGGGGGGAAATGAGCAGTTCTTC.

This clone turned up a few times. The V call is TRBV6-1, the J call TRBJ1-2, with D maybe TRBD1 (6 bases). V shed 4 bases and J shed 6 bases, with 12 bases lying between them. The CDR3 runs 13 residues. From germline, CDR1 is MNHNS and CDR2 SASEGT. CDR3 amino acids: CASSGGHSDGYTF. DNA of the CDR3: TGTGCCAGCAGTGGGGGACATTCAGATGGCTACACCTTC.

V and J are TRBV28 and TRBJ2-7, with D possibly being TRBD1 or TRBD2 (5 bases each). CDR1 and CDR2 (germline): MDHEN, SYDVKM. V lost 6 bases and J 5 bases, leaving 14 bases between the germline ends. There are 13 residues in the CDR3. The DNA of the CDR3 is TGTGCCAGCAGCCCCATGGGGGTCGACGAGCAGTACTTC. It codes for CASSPMGVDEQYF.

The rearrangement uses TRBV7-2 and TRBJ1-6; tentatively, D is TRBD1 (6 bases). Trimming took off 5 bases at V and 8 bases at J, with 16 bases between the two ends. The CDR3 consists of 15 residues. In germline, CDR1 is SGHTA, CDR2 FQGNSA. CDR3 sequence: CASSDLQGRDSPLHF. In DNA, the CDR3 is TGTGCCAGCAGCGACTTACAGGGTAGAGATTCACCCCTCCACTTT.

This chain uses TRBV28 with TRBJ2-5; D gene unclear. Looked up from germline, CDR1 is MDHEN and CDR2 is SYDVKM. V shed 3 bases and J shed 5 bases, with 16 bases lying between them. CDR3 length equals 15 residues. DNA of the CDR3: TGTGCCAGCAGTTTGGGTTCTAGGCAGATGGAGACCCAGTACTTC. Translating it yields CASSLGSRQMETQYF. Using reference TRBV28 and TRBJ2-5 for the parts outside the CDR3, the full variable domain is DVKVTQSSRYLVKRTGEKVFLECVQDMDHENMFWYRQDPGLGLRLIYFSYDVKMKEKGDIPEGYSVSREKKERFSLILESASTNQTSMYLCASSLGSRQMETQYFGPGTRLLVL.

The rearrangement joins TRBV28 to TRBJ1-4; 7 positions agree with TRBD1. The CDR3 totals 15 residues. From germline, CDR1 is MDHEN and CDR2 SYDVKM. With 1 base clipped from V and 5 bases from J, the junction kept 4 bases outside the gene matches. The CDR3 nucleotides are TGTGCCAGCAGTTTATTGGGACAGTCAAATGAAAAACTGTTTTTT. Amino acids: CASSLLGQSNEKLFF. Variable domain in full (rest from reference TRBV28 and TRBJ1-4): DVKVTQSSRYLVKRTGEKVFLECVQDMDHENMFWYRQDPGLGLRLIYFSYDVKMKEKGDIPEGYSVSREKKERFSLILESASTNQTSMYLCASSLLGQSNEKLFFGSGTQLSVL.

The chain has TRBV5-1 and TRBJ2-3, with TRBD2 matching over 7 bases. This CDR3 has 16 residues. The ends lost 7 bases at V and 5 bases at J; junction bases unmatched: 16. CDR1 and CDR2 from the germline V gene are SGHRS and YFSETQ. The CDR3 DNA follows: TGCGCCAGCCTACCTGACGGGGGAGGGCCGAGAGATACGCAGTATTTT. This codes for CASLPDGGGPRDTQYF.

The V call is TRBV6-5, the J call TRBJ1-2; D is uncertain. V shed 1 base and J shed 5 bases, with 8 bases lying between them. This CDR3 contains 13 residues. Germline V lookup: CDR1 MNHEY, CDR2 SVGAGI. CDR3 DNA sequence: TGTGCCAGCAGTTACTTCCGAGGGTATGGCTACACCTTC. It is translated as CASSYFRGYGYTF.

The chain employs TRBV28 and TRBJ2-7; either TRBD1 or TRBD2 may supply D (5 bases each). V gave up 3 bases and J gave up 5 bases, with 11 bases separating them. CDR1 is MDHEN, CDR2 SYDVKM, per germline. This CDR3 region has 13 residues. The CDR3 spells CASSLWGRDEQYF. CDR3 DNA: TGTGCCAGCAGTTTGTGGGGACGGGACGAGCAGTACTTC.

The chain employs TRBV30 and TRBJ2-7; 9 bases match TRBD2. The CDR3 totals 13 residues. Germline values: CDR1 GTSNPN, CDR2 SVGIG (reference sequence). J lost 1 base, V lost 6 bases, and 4 bases had no gene match. The CDR3 loop is CACETSGSYEQYF. CDR3 DNA sequence: TGTGCCTGTGAGACTAGCGGATCCTACGAGCAGTACTTC.

The chain is built from TRBV28 and TRBJ2-1, with 10 bases matching TRBD2. Germline V CDR1 and CDR2: MDHEN, SYDVKM. The CDR3 is 16 amino acids. Trimming at V came to 4 bases and at J to 10 bases, leaving 13 bases not matched to a gene. CDR3 nucleotides: TGTGCCAGCAGTTACAGCGGGAGGGGGAAGAACCACGAGCAGTTCTTC. As protein: CASSYSGRGKNHEQFF.

V gene TRBV19 combines with J gene TRBJ2-1; 9 positions match TRBD1. Germline V lookup: CDR1 LNHDA, CDR2 SQIVND (reference sequence). CDR3 length: 15 amino acids. V was pared by 7 bases and J by 3 bases, with 7 bases of the junction left unmatched. The CDR3 DNA reads as TGTGCCAGTAAGGTGACGGGACAGGGCTACAATGAGCAGTTCTTC. Its translation is CASKVTGQGYNEQFF.

This chain connects TRBV5-4 to TRBJ2-3, with no clear D. This CDR3 region has 15 residues. In germline, CDR1 is SGHNT, CDR2 YYREEE (reference sequence). Trimming took off 4 bases at V and 0 bases at J, with 12 bases between the two ends. In nucleotides, the CDR3 is TGTGCCAGCAGCCCCGGAAGAGCAAGCACAGATACGCAGTATTTT. It yields the protein CASSPGRASTDTQYF.

This clone has more than one count but fewer than ten. CDR3 in DNA: TGTGCCAGCAGCTTAGGCGAGGGGCTTGAAGCTTTCTTT. Protein sequence: CASSLGEGLEAFF. This chain connects TRBV7-9 to TRBJ1-1; weak D call: TRBD1 (5 bases). Germline V gives CDR1 SEHNR, CDR2 FQNEAQ (reference sequence). V lost 1 base to trimming and J lost 7 bases, with 10 bases between them. CDR3 length: 13 amino acids.